The text below deals with one TCR beta chain. A Seattle source enrolled patients during active infection and followed them longitudinally. This sample was taken from a study of blood T cell repertoires in COVID-19. Original processing methods: It was from reference gene primer amplification that nucleated cell counts were estimated. Data came from immunoSEQ multiplex PCR; TCRdb stores just in-frame clones and leaves some out. V, J and clone size reflect that table, while D and trimming were determined from the DNA. The sample records some 200,000 clones, 86% being singletons. This clonotype was sampled from a woman aged 60-70 years with COVID-19, enrolled during active disease. Material: peripheral blood.

The CDR3 DNA reads TGCGCCAGCAGCTTGGGCAGGGGCAATCAGCCCCAGCATTTT. Protein sequence: CASSLGRGNQPQHF. V and J are TRBV5-1 and TRBJ1-5; D is possibly TRBD1 (5 bases). V lost 0 bases to trimming and J lost 2 bases, with 6 bases between them. CDR3 size: 14 residues. CDR1 is SGHRS, CDR2 YFSETQ, per germline.